This note documents a single TCR beta chain sequence. The data are from a study of blood T cell repertoires in COVID-19. Turning to the study itself: PBMCs, B-cell-depleted T cells, or T cells were the source of the cDNA or gDNA that made up the material.

V trimming: 0 bases; J trimming: 1 base; junction bases outside the gene matches: 3. The CDR3 length is 16 residues. Germline CDR1 is SGHAT and CDR2 is FQNNGV. Per the original methods: Quantification of nucleated cells was approximated via reference gene primer amplification. Assay used: immunoSEQ multiplex PCR; TCRdb lists only in-frame clones, some missing. V and J calls and clone size are those listed in that table; D and trimming were worked out from the DNA. This sample yields roughly 5,500 clones, of which 90% to 95% are seen a single time; just under 50% belongs to the top ten. The sample consisted of peripheral blood. The chain joins TRBV11-2 to TRBJ2-7, with 10 bases fitting TRBD2. This clonotype originated in a human donor in a cohort sampled during active COVID-19. CDR3 region: CASSLDGAGGSYEQYF. The CDR3 nucleotides read TGTGCCAGCAGCTTAGATGGAGCGGGAGGGTCCTACGAGCAGTACTTC.